This is a list of T cell receptor beta chains from one sample in a study of blood T cell repertoires in COVID-19. Sequencing was performed with immunoSEQ multiplex PCR; in TCRdb, only in-frame clones are kept and a portion is missing. The profile covers tens of thousands of clones, with more than 75% appearing a single time and about 5% taken by the ten largest. The sequenced sample was peripheral blood. The receptors shown here come from a woman older than 75 with active COVID-19. Each CDR3 is given with its conserved first and last residue. Each record gives: J gene, clone size, V gene, D gene, CDR3 DNA, CDR3 protein. A D gene is named only where the DNA matches it firmly. Expanded clones are given a class, and other clones once, few, many or no size at all.

TRBJ2-1 - TRBV3-1/TRBV3-2 TRBD2 TGTGCCAGCAGCCAAGATCCCAGCGGGGCCCACTACAATGAGCAGTTCTTC CASSQDPSGAHYNEQFF
TRBJ1-2 once TRBV6-6 TRBD1 TGTGCCAGCGCAGGGGGCGACTATGGCTACACCTTC CASAGGDYGYTF
TRBJ1-5 - TRBV12-3/TRBV12-4 - TGTGCCAGCAGTTTAGAAGCTAATCAGCCCCAGCATTTT CASSLEANQPQHF
TRBJ2-3 - TRBV5-1 - TGCGCCAGCAGCCTACAGGGACCGGGCTTCGATACGCAGTATTTT CASSLQGPGFDTQYF
TRBJ2-3 - TRBV18 TRBD1 TGTGCCAGCTCACCACTGTGGGACAGGAACACAGATACGCAGTATTTT CASSPLWDRNTDTQYF
TRBJ1-2 - TRBV18 - TGTGCCAGCTCACTAGGGGGGGCGAACTATGGCTACACCTTC CASSLGGANYGYTF
TRBJ2-1 - TRBV7-9 TRBD1 TGTGCCAGCAGCTTATCCGGGACAGGGGGTTTTAATGAGCAGTTCTTC CASSLSGTGGFNEQFF
TRBJ2-1 - TRBV10-3 TRBD1 TGTGCCATCAGTTCAGGACAGGGTAGTGAGCAGTTCTTC CAISSGQGSEQFF
TRBJ2-5 - TRBV9 - TGTGCCAGCAGCGTAGGGGGCACAGAGTCGCAAGAGACCCAGTACTTC CASSVGGTESQETQYF
TRBJ2-1 - TRBV7-9 - TGTGCCAGCAGCCGGAGGGGCTCCTACAATGAGCAGTTCTTC CASSRRGSYNEQFF
TRBJ2-1 - TRBV9 TRBD2 TGTGCCAGCAGCGTAGGGGGGACTAGGGGTAAATATGAGCAGTTCTTC CASSVGGTRGKYEQFF
TRBJ2-5 - TRBV5-6 TRBD2 TGTGCCAGCAGCTTGCGGCTAGCGGGACCGTACCAAGAGACCCAGTACTTC CASSLRLAGPYQETQYF
TRBJ1-5 - TRBV5-8 - TGTGCCAGCCAAGGTTCAGGGCAGCCCCAGCATTTT CASQGSGQPQHF
TRBJ2-1 - TRBV7-9 - TGTGCCAGCAGCTTAATTGGGGCTTTAGATAATGAGCAGTTCTTC CASSLIGALDNEQFF
TRBJ1-5 - TRBV19 TRBD1 TGTGCCAGTAGAGGGGCCCCCGGGACAGGATTGAGTCAGCCCCAGCATTTT CASRGAPGTGLSQPQHF
TRBJ2-2 - TRBV21-1 - TGTGCCAGCAGCAAAGTCGGGAGTCCCCCGAACACCGGGGAGCTGTTTTTT CASSKVGSPPNTGELFF
TRBJ2-7 - TRBV19 TRBD1 TGTGCCAGTAGTTCCACAGGGGGGACATCCTACGAGCAGTACTTC CASSSTGGTSYEQYF
TRBJ2-7 - TRBV11-3 - TGTGCCAGCAGCCAGGGGTGCTTCTACGAGCAGTACTTC CASSQGCFYEQYF
TRBJ2-1 - TRBV18 TRBD1 TGTGCCAGCTCACCCGACAGGGTCAATGAGCAGTTCTTC CASSPDRVNEQFF
TRBJ2-7 - TRBV5-1 TRBD2 TGCGCCAGCAGCTTGTTCTACGGATCCGGGACTAGCGGCTACGAGCAGTACTTC CASSLFYGSGTSGYEQYF
TRBJ2-1 once TRBV28 - TGTGCCAGCAGTTTTATCACCCGAGACAGGCCGAGGAACAATGAGCAGTTCTTC CASSFITRDRPRNNEQFF
TRBJ2-1 - TRBV11-2 TRBD2 TGTGCCAGCAGCTTCGGGACTAGCGGGAGAGTCGCCAATGAGCAGTTCTTC CASSFGTSGRVANEQFF
TRBJ2-5 - TRBV18 - TGTGCCAGCTCACCATCCCTGGACAGTCCGGGGGAGACCCAGTACTTC CASSPSLDSPGETQYF
TRBJ2-1 once TRBV11-2 TRBD2 TGTGCCAGCAGCTTAGGTCTAGCGGGAATAAGCTCCTACAATGAGCAGTTCTTC CASSLGLAGISSYNEQFF
TRBJ1-1 - TRBV5-5 - TGTGCCAGCAGCTTTTTCGGGGGGCTTTCTGAAGCTTTCTTT CASSFFGGLSEAFF
TRBJ1-3 - TRBV11-2 TRBD1 TGTGCCAGCAGCTCCGACAGGGCTGGAAACACCATATATTTT CASSSDRAGNTIYF
TRBJ2-2 - TRBV5-6 TRBD2 TGTGCCAGCAGCCGAAGCGGGAGGCTGAACACCGGGGAGCTGTTTTTT CASSRSGRLNTGELFF
TRBJ2-7 once TRBV4-1 TRBD1 TGCGCCAGCAGCCAAGTGGGCACAGGGGTAGACGAGCAGTACTTC CASSQVGTGVDEQYF
TRBJ2-1 - TRBV7-8 - TGTGCCAGCAGCTCTGCCGGCAATGAGCAGTTCTTC CASSSAGNEQFF
TRBJ2-7 once TRBV9 TRBD2 TGTGCCAGCAGCCCGGTAGCGGGAGGGCCTGAGGACGAGCAGTACTTC CASSPVAGGPEDEQYF
TRBJ2-2 - TRBV5-1 - TGCGCCAGCAAACAGGAGAACACCGGGGAGCTGTTTTTT CASKQENTGELFF
TRBJ2-6 - TRBV18 - TGTGCCAGCTCAGGGGGGGCCTCTGGGGCCAACGTCCTGACTTTC CASSGGASGANVLTF
TRBJ1-2 few TRBV7-9 - TGTGCCAGCAGCTTAGCCCACAGGGACGGCTACACCTTC CASSLAHRDGYTF
TRBJ2-3 - TRBV27 TRBD2 TGTGCCAGCAGTTTCGTCGGTCTAGCGGTTACAGATACGCAGTATTTT CASSFVGLAVTDTQYF
TRBJ2-5 once TRBV4-1 TRBD2 TGCGCCAGCAGCCTGGGACTAGCGGGAGATGAGACCCAGTACTTC CASSLGLAGDETQYF
TRBJ1-2 - TRBV6-5 - TGTGCCAGCAGTTACTCGAGGGGGGGCTCCTATGGCTACACCTTC CASSYSRGGSYGYTF
TRBJ1-1 - TRBV28 - TGTGCCAGCAGTTTAAGGGGGAAAGGGGGCACTGAAGCTTTCTTT CASSLRGKGGTEAFF
TRBJ2-3 - TRBV7-2 TRBD2 TGTGCCAGCACCTTTGGTACTAGCGGGGTCACAGATACGCAGTATTTT CASTFGTSGVTDTQYF
TRBJ2-7 - TRBV5-8 TRBD2 TGTGCCAGCAGCTTGCTGACTAGCGGACCCTACGAGCAGTACTTC CASSLLTSGPYEQYF
TRBJ2-3 - TRBV29-1 - TGCAGCGTTACTGACACCTACACAGATACGCAGTATTTT CSVTDTYTDTQYF
TRBJ2-7 - TRBV5-5 - TGTGCCAGCAGCTTACAGGGCCGGGCAGGAGTCTACGAGCAGTACTTC CASSLQGRAGVYEQYF
TRBJ2-1 - TRBV27 - TGTGCCAGCATCCCTAAGACAGGACCCCCTCCCAATGAGCAGTTCTTC CASIPKTGPPPNEQFF
TRBJ2-7 few TRBV6-2/TRBV6-3 - TGTGCCAGCAGTTACCGGTCAGGGTTACTCTACGAGCAGTACTTC CASSYRSGLLYEQYF
TRBJ2-7 - TRBV28 TRBD1 TGTGCCAGCAGTTCAGCCGGGACAGCGTATGTGGCCGAGCAGTACTTC CASSSAGTAYVAEQYF
TRBJ1-4 - TRBV15 TRBD1 TGTGCCACCAGCAGAGATAGGGACAGGGTTATGGCTAATGAAAAACTGTTTTTT CATSRDRDRVMANEKLFF